Below, 8 T cell receptor beta chains from the same sample are listed, as sequenced in a study of human T cells and chemical hapten exposure. The sample's time point: patch test 1, 2 weeks after DPC sensitization. Treatment of the sample: therapeutic diphenylcyclopropenone sensitization with weekly scalp DPC. Using its own MiXCR run on the RACE reads, TCRdb lists one record per CDR3 protein. The profile shows 100,000 or so distinct CDR3 sequences, 10% of them singletons. Sequences were derived from whole blood, sampled in connection with sensitization to the hapten diphenylcyclopropenone (DPC). The receptors come from a man aged 40-49 years with alopecia areata. Some clones in this sample may be carry-over from other donors' samples.

The DNA of the CDR3 is TGTGCCAGCAGGACTACGGGGAGCGCTACGGCGGGCACTGAAGCTTTCTTT. Encoded protein: CASRTTGSATAGTEAFF. J is TRBJ1-1 and V is TRBV7-2; D remains unclear. The germline V and J ends were trimmed by 6 bases and 4 bases, with 24 bases remaining between them. Germline V gene sequence: CDR1 SGHTA, CDR2 FQGNSA. The CDR3 extends over 17 amino acids.

This clonotype has only a few counts. V gene TRBV4-3 combines with J gene TRBJ2-3; D is perhaps TRBD2 (7 bases). V dropped 0 bases and J dropped 2 bases, with 12 bases sitting between them. Germline CDR1 is LGHNA and CDR2 is YSLEER. CDR3 length: 16 residues. The CDR3 region has the DNA TGCGCCAGCAGCCAAGAAGGGGGGAGGGCCACAGATACGCAGTATTTT. It codes for CASSQEGGRATDTQYF.

Only a few counts were recorded for this clonotype. This rearrangement joins TRBV7-6 to TRBJ2-1; 9 bases are a match to TRBD2. CDR3 length: 16 amino acids. The V and J ends lost 4 bases and 1 base, in that order; junction bases with no gene match: 5. The V gene's germline CDR1 is SGHVS and CDR2 FNYEAQ. CDR3 protein: CASSSTSGRSYNEQFF. The CDR3 DNA reads TGTGCCAGCAGCTCCACTAGCGGGCGTTCCTACAATGAGCAGTTCTTC.

CDR3 protein: CATSDSLAGQLDTQYF. As DNA, the CDR3 is TGTGCCACCAGTGATTCCTTAGCGGGACAGCTAGATACGCAGTATTTT. This rearrangement joins TRBV24-1 to TRBJ2-3, with D tentatively TRBD2 (8 bases). Trimming took off 2 bases at V and 5 bases at J, with 16 bases between the two ends. Germline V gene lookup returns CDR1 KGHDR and CDR2 SFDVKD. The CDR3 has 16 amino acids.

In its sample, this clonotype was seen many times. J is TRBJ1-6 and V is TRBV20-1; 7 nucleotides align to TRBD1. CDR3 length: 13 residues. Per germline, CDR1 DFQATT and CDR2 SNEGSKA (reference sequence). V lost 3 bases and J lost 6; bases outside the gene matches: 2. The CDR3: CSASRQGNSPLHF. CDR3 sequence (DNA): TGCAGTGCTAGTCGACAGGGTAATTCACCCCTCCACTTT.

This clonotype was detected only a few times. V usage is TRBV28 and J usage is TRBJ2-3; D gene unclear. The CDR3 has 14 amino acids. V was shortened by 9 bases and J by 6 bases, with 19 bases between the two germline ends. Germline-derived CDR1 and CDR2 are MDHEN and SYDVKM. The CDR3 DNA reads as TGTGCCAGTCTATCCGCATCTGGTACCGATACGCAGTATTTT. It yields the protein CASLSASGTDTQYF.

This clonotype was detected only a few times. The CDR3 here is CASQLAGSGNTIYF. CDR3 coding DNA: TGTGCCAGCCAGCTTGCGGGGTCTGGAAACACCATATATTTT. The chain combines TRBV7-9 with TRBJ1-3; D is unclear. Germline V gene lookup returns CDR1 SEHNR and CDR2 FQNEAQ (reference sequence). The V gene lost 8 bases and the J gene lost 1 base, with 12 bases spanning the gap. This CDR3 comprises 14 residues.

This clonotype was seen a few times. The CDR3 DNA reads TGTGCCAGCAGCTCCCTCACCGGGAGCTCCTACAATGAGCAGTTCTTC. As protein: CASSSLTGSSYNEQFF. The chain employs TRBV13 and TRBJ2-1, with D perhaps TRBD2 (6 bases). The CDR3 is 16 residues long. The ends were cut back, 4 bases at V and 0 bases at J, with 13 bases in the middle. Germline lookup yields CDR1 PRHDT and CDR2 FYEKMQ (reference sequence).